One and the same sample provided the 21 T cell receptor beta chains below, sequenced in a study of cytomegalovirus exposure and HLA in healthy donors. The PCR used 60 Vbeta and 13 Jbeta primers. The protocol was immunoSEQ multiplex PCR, while the TCRdb copy is restricted to in-frame clones and leaves out a portion. The table has roughly 160,000 clones, 70% to 85% seen once. Source material: PBMCs. The receptors come from a man aged 35 to 55 in good health and CMV-seronegative.

The chain carries TRBV7-9 and TRBJ2-7, with TRBD1 identical over 7 bases. V was clipped by 5 bases and J by 2 bases; unmatched bases: 6. From germline, CDR1 is SEHNR and CDR2 FQNEAQ (reference sequence). The CDR3 has 14 amino acids. The CDR3: CASSPKTGTYEQYF. The CDR3 region has the DNA TGTGCCAGCAGCCCGAAGACAGGGACCTACGAGCAGTACTTC.

The V gene is TRBV6-5, the J gene TRBJ2-7; 11 bases line up with TRBD2. CDR3 length equals 14 residues. V was pared by 3 bases and J by 7 bases, with 5 bases of the junction left unmatched. Germline CDR1 MNHEY, CDR2 SVGAGI. CDR3 region: CASSYSGRAGEQYF. For the CDR3, the DNA is TGTGCCAGCAGTTATAGCGGGAGGGCTGGGGAGCAGTACTTC.

This chain joins TRBV10-3 and TRBJ2-7, with 8 bases lining up with TRBD1. V shed 4 bases, J shed 7 bases, and the junction held 12 bases outside the gene matches. CDR1 and CDR2 (germline): ENHRY, SYGVKD. The CDR3 contains 15 residues. CDR3 DNA sequence: TGTGCCATCAGTGCGGACAGGGTAGGTTCGGGGGAGCAGTACTTC. Translated: CAISADRVGSGEQYF.

The J gene is TRBJ1-4, the V gene TRBV6-6; D call uncertain. Germline V gene sequence: CDR1 MNHNY, CDR2 SVGAGI (reference sequence). V was pared by 5 bases and J by 7 bases, with 20 bases between. The CDR3 has 16 residues. The CDR3 protein is CASSIWLSEGGEKLFF. The CDR3 DNA follows: TGTGCCAGCAGTATCTGGCTCTCCGAAGGAGGTGAAAAACTGTTTTTT.

This chain connects TRBV28 to TRBJ1-4, with a possible D match to TRBD1 (6 bases). The CDR3 extends over 15 amino acids. Trimming removed 4 bases at V and 3 bases at J, with 12 bases between. Germline V CDR1 and CDR2: MDHEN, SYDVKM. The CDR3 DNA reads TGTGCCAGCAGTTCTGCACAGGGAGCTAATGAAAAACTGTTTTTT. It codes for CASSSAQGANEKLFF.

In the case of this clone: One end of the junction fails to match germline, which may point to a read error. The sample holds other DNA sequences that translate to the same CDR3. V usage is TRBV7-6 and J usage is TRBJ1-1; tentative D call: TRBD1 (5 bases). Germline values: CDR1 SGHVS, CDR2 FNYEAQ. The CDR3 covers 13 residues. CDR3 protein: CASSLGAGTEAFF. In DNA, the CDR3 is TGTGCCAGCAGTTTAGGGGCGGGCACTGAAGCTTTCTTT.

The J gene is TRBJ1-1, the V gene TRBV28; 7 nucleotides match TRBD1. From germline, CDR1 is MDHEN and CDR2 SYDVKM. The CDR3 consists of 12 residues. V was clipped by 3 bases and J by 7 bases; unmatched bases: 2. The CDR3 DNA is TGTGCCAGCAGTTTGGGACAGATTGAAGCTTTCTTT. This sequence encodes CASSLGQIEAFF.

The rearrangement uses TRBV6-6 and TRBJ2-3; TRBD1 agrees at 7 bases. Looked up from germline, CDR1 is MNHNY and CDR2 is SVGAGI (reference sequence). The CDR3 loop spans 14 amino acids. V was clipped by 6 bases and J by 5 bases; unmatched bases: 8. The CDR3 DNA follows: TGTGCCAGCAGGAGACAGGGACGGATAGATACGCAGTATTTT. As protein: CASRRQGRIDTQYF.

The chain links TRBV7-8 to TRBJ2-5, with D possibly being TRBD2 (6 bases). V shed 2 bases and J shed 0 bases, with 10 bases lying between them. Germline lookup yields CDR1 SGHVS and CDR2 FQNEAQ. The CDR3 covers 15 residues. The chain's CDR3 is CASSLRAGYQETQYF. CDR3 sequence (DNA): TGTGCCAGCAGCTTAAGGGCGGGGTACCAAGAGACCCAGTACTTC. The full variable domain, rest sourced from reference TRBV7-8 and TRBJ2-5, is GAGVSQSPRYKVAKRGQDVALRCDPISGHVSLFWYQQALGQGPEFLTYFQNEAQLDKSGLPSDRFFAERPEGSVSTLKIQRTQQEDSAVYLCASSLRAGYQETQYFGPGTRLLVL.

This clone was observed a single time. The chain combines TRBV4-1 with TRBJ2-7; 10 positions match TRBD2. The germline CDR1 and CDR2 sequences are MGHRA and YSYEKL. The CDR3 consists of 20 residues. Trimming removed 0 bases from V and 0 bases from J; junction bases left unmatched: 14. CDR3 protein: CASSQDPGLAGDLSSYEQYF. As DNA, the CDR3 is TGCGCCAGCAGCCAAGATCCAGGGCTAGCGGGAGACCTTAGCTCCTACGAGCAGTACTTC.

The rearrangement uses TRBV6-5 and TRBJ2-2, with 9 bases lining up with TRBD1. The trim removed 5 bases at V and 3 bases at J, leaving 1 base unmatched. The CDR3 extends over 14 amino acids. Germline loops: CDR1 MNHEY, CDR2 SVGAGI. The CDR3 region is CASSRTGDTGELFF. The CDR3, as DNA: TGTGCCAGCAGTCGGACAGGGGACACCGGGGAGCTGTTTTTT.

This chain joins TRBV6-1 and TRBJ1-5; D unresolved. This CDR3 region has 13 residues. Trimming removed 8 bases at V and 4 bases at J, with 12 bases between. Germline V lookup: CDR1 MNHNS, CDR2 SASEGT. The CDR3 reads CASAWSQNQPQHF. CDR3 nucleotide sequence: TGTGCCAGCGCCTGGAGCCAGAATCAGCCCCAGCATTTT.

The rearrangement joins TRBV13 to TRBJ2-7; 11 bases fit TRBD1. CDR3 size: 16 residues. Germline values: CDR1 PRHDT, CDR2 FYEKMQ (reference sequence). J gave up 7 bases and V 2 bases, and 10 bases lay outside the gene matches. For the CDR3, the DNA is TGTGCCAGCAGCTTAATTGGGAGGACAGGGGGCCGGGAGCAGTACTTC. The encoded protein is CASSLIGRTGGREQYF.

This rearrangement joins TRBV4-2 to TRBJ1-6, with 9 bases lining up with TRBD1. This CDR3 has 15 residues. V trimming: 1 base; J trimming: 5 bases; junction bases outside the gene matches: 0. Germline lookup yields CDR1 LGHNA and CDR2 YNFKEQ. The CDR3 region has the DNA TGTGCCAGCAGCCAAGGACAGGGGGATAATTCACCCCTCCACTTT. Residues: CASSQGQGDNSPLHF.

The rearrangement uses TRBV27 and TRBJ2-7; TRBD2 matches 11 bases. J gave up 3 bases and V 2 bases, and 3 bases lay outside the gene matches. This CDR3 region has 15 residues. CDR1 and CDR2 from the germline V gene are MNHEY and SMNVEV (reference sequence). The CDR3, as DNA: TGTGCCAGCAGTTTAGCTAGCGGGAGGCTCTACGAGCAGTACTTC. Translating it yields CASSLASGRLYEQYF.

Remarks on this clone: An end of the junction does not agree with germline; a read error may underlie this. This chain links TRBV5-1 with TRBJ2-4, with D perhaps matching TRBD1 (6 bases). The CDR3 totals 15 residues. Germline assignment: CDR1 SGHRS and CDR2 YFSETQ. The CDR3 DNA is TGCGCCAGCAGCTCCTCGGGACACACCAAAAACAGTCAGTACTTC. Translating gives CASSSSGHTKNSQYF.

The chain recombines TRBV7-9 with TRBJ1-2; 7 positions match TRBD1. Looked up from germline, CDR1 is SEHNR and CDR2 is FQNEAQ (reference sequence). J was trimmed by 9 bases and V by 4 bases; bases with no gene match: 17. The CDR3 is 16 residues long. CDR3 sequence: CASSYKNQGDSVRYTF. The CDR3 DNA sequence: TGTGCCAGCAGCTATAAAAACCAGGGGGATTCTGTTCGCTACACCTTC.

This chain uses TRBV28 with TRBJ2-5, with D perhaps matching TRBD1 (5 bases). The end of the DNA is better explained by TRBJ2-7, so the J call may be wrong. The CDR3 totals 15 residues. The V gene's germline CDR1 is MDHEN and CDR2 SYDVKM. The CDR3 region is CASSFSLDSSYEQYF. Here the CDR3 DNA reads TGTGCCAGCAGTTTCTCCCTTGACAGCTCCTACGAGCAGTACTTC.

The V call is TRBV7-6, the J call TRBJ1-1; D possibly corresponds to TRBD1 (6 bases). This CDR3 spans 16 amino acids. Germline V gene data show CDR1 as SGHVS and CDR2 as FNYEAQ. V was clipped by 3 bases and J by 1 base, with 15 bases between them. CDR3 sequence: CASSFQPGTRNTEAFF. The CDR3 DNA reads as TGTGCCAGCAGCTTTCAACCCGGGACAAGGAACACTGAAGCTTTCTTT.

This chain uses TRBV23-1 with TRBJ2-4; D perhaps matches TRBD1 (6 bases). TRBV23-1 is an ORF; its function is uncertain. The CDR3 is 14 amino acids. The germline V and J ends were trimmed by 4 bases and 8 bases, with 15 bases remaining between them. CDR3: CASSRLDEGDIQYF. CDR3 nucleotide sequence: TGCGCCAGCAGTCGCCTTGACGAGGGGGACATTCAGTACTTC.

This clone was detected a few times. One end of the junction does not line up with germline, which may come from a read error. The chain couples TRBV7-9 to TRBJ1-1, with D unclear. Germline assignment: CDR1 SEHNR and CDR2 FQNEAQ (reference sequence). This CDR3 contains 12 residues. The CDR3 protein is CSSSPGVFEAFF. The DNA for the CDR3 is TGTTCCAGCAGCCCCGGGGTCTTTGAAGCTTTCTTT.